One and the same sample provided the 15 T cell receptor beta chains below, sequenced in a study of OX40 agonist ivuxolimab in advanced cancers. Assay used: immunoSEQ multiplex PCR; TCRdb lists only in-frame clones, some missing. Of around 100,000 clones listed, 90% are singletons. The sequencing here drew on CD4+ or CD8+ T cells sorted from blood, taken in a trial of the OX40 agonist ivuxolimab. The origin of the receptors is an adult with an advanced solid tumor such as melanoma, head and neck, liver or kidney cancer.

This chain joins TRBV7-3 and TRBJ1-1, with D perhaps TRBD1 (5 bases). Trimming left V 4 bases short and J 1 base short, with 7 bases between. Germline CDR1 SGHTA, CDR2 FQGTGA. The CDR3 has 13 amino acids. The CDR3 here is CASSYTGNTEAFF. CDR3 DNA: TGTGCCAGCAGCTACACAGGGAACACTGAAGCTTTCTTT.

V and J are TRBV6-5 and TRBJ1-2, with D possibly being TRBD1 (5 bases). The CDR3 sequence is 13 residues long. Germline V gene sequence: CDR1 MNHEY, CDR2 SVGAGI. V lost 8 bases, J lost 8 bases, and 18 bases lay in between. The CDR3 nucleotides are TGTGCCAGCTCGGGGGGTACAATTATGGGCTACACCTTC. Its translation: CASSGGTIMGYTF.

V usage is TRBV5-6 and J usage is TRBJ1-3; TRBD1 is a possible D gene (5 bases). CDR3 length: 14 residues. Germline-derived CDR1 and CDR2 are SGHDT and YYEEEE. Trimming cost V 2 bases and J 2 bases, with 8 bases left between them. CDR3 DNA sequence: TGTGCCAGCAGCTTAGGGGAAGCTGGAAACACCATATATTTT. Translation gives CASSLGEAGNTIYF.

The chain employs TRBV21-1 and TRBJ2-2; the table's D gene call, TRBD1, was not cross checked with the DNA. TRBV21-1 has pseudogene status. The CDR3 contains 14 residues. The CDR3 coding sequence is TGTGCCGCCAACCCGACAGCGAACACCGGGGAGCTGTTTTTT. Its protein product is CAANPTANTGELFF.

The chain couples TRBV13 to TRBJ2-6, with D possibly being TRBD1 (6 bases). In germline, CDR1 is PRHDT, CDR2 FYEKMQ (reference sequence). The CDR3 extends over 15 amino acids. Deletions cut 3 bases from V and 4 bases from J, with 10 bases between. Here the CDR3 reads CASSFTGPGANVLTF. DNA for the CDR3: TGTGCCAGCAGCTTTACAGGGCCCGGGGCCAACGTCCTGACTTTC. Complete variable domain (other parts from reference TRBV13 and TRBJ2-6): AAGVIQSPRHLIKEKRETATLKCYPIPRHDTVYWYQQGPGQDPQFLISFYEKMQSDKGSIPDRFSAQQFSDYHSELNMSSLELGDSALYFCASSFTGPGANVLTFGAGSRLTVL.

The chain has TRBV18 and TRBJ1-4; D is uncertain. This CDR3 contains 13 residues. The V and J ends lost 6 bases and 5 bases respectively, with 10 bases between them. CDR1 KGHSH and CDR2 LQKENI come from the germline V gene. CDR3 region: CASSPSQNEKLFF. CDR3 DNA: TGTGCCAGCTCCCCATCCCAGAATGAAAAACTGTTTTTT. Filled out from reference TRBV18 and TRBJ1-4, the complete variable domain reads NAGVMQNPRHLVRRRGQEARLRCSPMKGHSHVYWYRQLPEEGLKFMVYLQKENIIDESGMPKERFSAEFPKEGPSILRIQQVVRGDSAAYFCASSPSQNEKLFFGSGTQLSVL.

The rearrangement uses TRBV7-8 and TRBJ2-7; 8 bases line up with TRBD2. J gave up 10 bases and V 5 bases, and 10 bases lay outside the gene matches. CDR3 size: 13 residues. Germline CDR1 reads SGHVS; CDR2 reads FQNEAQ. CDR3 nucleotides: TGTGCCAGCAGCCGGGTAGCGGGGTCGTTACAGTACTTC. Protein sequence: CASSRVAGSLQYF.

The chain is built from TRBV21-1 and TRBJ2-1; the DNA was not used to check the table's D call, TRBD2. TRBV21-1 represents a pseudogene. The CDR3 spans 12 residues. In DNA form, the CDR3 reads TGTGCCAGCAGCAACCGCCGACTTGAGCAGTTCTTC. It encodes CASSNRRLEQFF.

The gene calls are TRBV6-6 and TRBJ2-7, with 8 bases matching TRBD1. V was pared by 7 bases and J by 6 bases, with 8 bases of the junction left unmatched. Germline V gives CDR1 MNHNY, CDR2 SVGAGI (reference sequence). The CDR3 has 13 amino acids. The CDR3 is CASNIGTGGEQYF. The DNA of the CDR3 is TGTGCCAGCAACATAGGCACAGGGGGCGAGCAGTACTTC.

In DNA, the CDR3 is TGCAGCGTTGGTCTAGGACAGCATAATGAAAAACTGTTTTTT. It encodes CSVGLGQHNEKLFF. The genes are TRBV29-1 and TRBJ1-4, with D possibly being TRBD1 (6 bases). V was shortened by 4 bases and J by 4 bases, with 13 bases between the two germline ends. Germline V gene data show CDR1 as SQVTM and CDR2 as ANQGSEA. The CDR3 is 14 residues long. Filled out from reference TRBV29-1 and TRBJ1-4, the complete variable domain reads SAVISQKPSRDICQRGTSLTIQCQVDSQVTMMFWYRQQPGQSLTLIATANQGSEATYESGFVIDKFPISRPNLTFSTLTVSNMSPEDSSIYLCSVGLGQHNEKLFFGSGTQLSVL.

This clone was observed a single time. The gene calls are TRBV27 and TRBJ2-7; D is ambiguous. Trimming removed 0 bases at V and 4 bases at J, with 10 bases between. The CDR3 totals 14 residues. Looked up from germline, CDR1 is MNHEY and CDR2 is SMNVEV (reference sequence). As DNA, the CDR3 is TGTGCCAGCAGTTTATCGTCGGTTGCTTACGAGCAGTACTTC. Amino acid sequence: CASSLSSVAYEQYF.

V gene TRBV28 combines with J gene TRBJ1-4, with TRBD1 matching over 8 bases. The CDR3 runs to 14 residues. Looked up from germline, CDR1 is MDHEN and CDR2 is SYDVKM. The ends lost 5 bases at V and 4 bases at J; junction bases unmatched: 3. CDR3 residues: CASSPTGVNEKLFF. The CDR3 DNA reads as TGTGCCAGCAGTCCGACAGGGGTTAATGAAAAACTGTTTTTT.

In this sample, this clone turned up once. The chain links TRBV7-7 to TRBJ2-5; TRBD2 might be the D (6 bases). V was pared by 5 bases and J by 4 bases, with 29 bases between. Germline assignment: CDR1 SSHAT and CDR2 FNYEAQ (reference sequence). This CDR3 has 19 residues. CDR3 DNA sequence: TGTGCCAGCAGCACTAGCCGGCTAGCGCAAAATGGCCTTATAGAGACCCAGTACTTC. Protein product: CASSTSRLAQNGLIETQYF.

The CDR3 region has the DNA TGCGCCAGCAGCGCCGGACTAACTAGCTCCTACGAGCAGTACTTC. Amino acids: CASSAGLTSSYEQYF. The chain is built from TRBV5-1 and TRBJ2-7, with a weak D call TRBD2 (6 bases). The CDR3 extends over 15 amino acids. Germline assignment: CDR1 SGHRS and CDR2 YFSETQ. The V end lost 4 bases, the J end lost 0 bases, and 14 bases lay between the germline ends.

The chain carries TRBV7-9 and TRBJ1-3; D is uncertain. This CDR3 spans 16 amino acids. V lost 2 bases and J lost 0, with 11 bases in between. Germline CDR1 SEHNR, CDR2 FQNEAQ (reference sequence). DNA of the CDR3: TGTGCCAGCAGCTTAACCGGCCGGCCCTCTGGAAACACCATATATTTT. Translated, it gives CASSLTGRPSGNTIYF.